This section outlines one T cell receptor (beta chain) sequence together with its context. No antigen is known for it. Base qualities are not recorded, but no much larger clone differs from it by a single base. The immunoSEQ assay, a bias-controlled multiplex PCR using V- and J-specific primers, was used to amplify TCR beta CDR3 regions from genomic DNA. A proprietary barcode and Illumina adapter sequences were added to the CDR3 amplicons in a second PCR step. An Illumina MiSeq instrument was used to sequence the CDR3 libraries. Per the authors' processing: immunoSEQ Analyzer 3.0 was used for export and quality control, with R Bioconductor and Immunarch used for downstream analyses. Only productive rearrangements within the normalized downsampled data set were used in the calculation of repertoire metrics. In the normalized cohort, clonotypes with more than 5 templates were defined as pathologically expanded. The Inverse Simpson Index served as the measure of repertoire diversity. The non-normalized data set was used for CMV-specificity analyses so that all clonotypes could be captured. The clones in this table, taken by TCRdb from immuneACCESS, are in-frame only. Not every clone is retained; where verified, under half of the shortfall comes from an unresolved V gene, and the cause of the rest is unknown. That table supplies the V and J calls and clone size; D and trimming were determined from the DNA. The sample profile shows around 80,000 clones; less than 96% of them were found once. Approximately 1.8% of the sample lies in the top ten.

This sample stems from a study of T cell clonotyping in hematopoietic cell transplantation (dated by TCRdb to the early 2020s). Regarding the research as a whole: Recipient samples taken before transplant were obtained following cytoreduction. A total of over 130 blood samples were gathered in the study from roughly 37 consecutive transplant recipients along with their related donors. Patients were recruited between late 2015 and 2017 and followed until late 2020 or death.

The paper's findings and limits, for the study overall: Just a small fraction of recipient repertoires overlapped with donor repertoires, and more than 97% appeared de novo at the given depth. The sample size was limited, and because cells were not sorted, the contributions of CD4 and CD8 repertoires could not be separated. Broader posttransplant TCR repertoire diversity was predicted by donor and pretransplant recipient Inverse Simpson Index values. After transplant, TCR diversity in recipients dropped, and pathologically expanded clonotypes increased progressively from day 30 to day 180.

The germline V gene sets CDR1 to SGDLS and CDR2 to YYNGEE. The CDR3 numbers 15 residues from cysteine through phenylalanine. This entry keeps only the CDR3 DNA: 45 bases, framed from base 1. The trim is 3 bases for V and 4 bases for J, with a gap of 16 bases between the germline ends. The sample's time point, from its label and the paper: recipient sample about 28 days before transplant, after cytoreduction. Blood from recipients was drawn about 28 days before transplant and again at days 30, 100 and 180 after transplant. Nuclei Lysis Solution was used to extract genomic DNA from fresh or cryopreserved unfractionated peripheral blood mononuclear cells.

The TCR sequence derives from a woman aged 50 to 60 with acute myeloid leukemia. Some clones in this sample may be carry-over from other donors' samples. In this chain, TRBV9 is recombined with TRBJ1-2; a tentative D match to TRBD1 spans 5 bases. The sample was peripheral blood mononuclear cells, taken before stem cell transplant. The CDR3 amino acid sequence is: CASSAGLTDVYGYTF. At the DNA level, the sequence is TGTGCCAGCAGCGCGGGACTGACGGACGTCTATGGCTACACCTTC.